This note documents a single TCR beta chain sequence. No conserved phenylalanine or tryptophan ends this CDR3, so it is likely a read error. TCRdb itself ran the PCR reads through MiXCR, one entry per CDR3 protein. Of 15,000 or so distinct CDR3 sequences in the sample, around 50% were seen once. The CDR3 is 16 amino acids. Trimming removed 0 bases from V and 5 bases from J, with 16 bases in between. Germline V gene data show CDR1 as SGDLS and CDR2 as YYNGEE. This sample was taken from a study of tumor-infiltrating lymphocytes in oesophageal squamous cell carcinoma. The chain joins TRBV9 to TRBJ2-3; D may be TRBD1 or TRBD2 (5 bases each). This receptor was taken from a female donor with esophageal squamous cell carcinoma. The sample taken for sequencing was normal esophageal tissue next to the tumor. The CDR3 reads CASSVDGASWGDTQYL. The CDR3 DNA reads TGTGCCAGCAGCGTAGACGGGGCGAGTTGGGGAGATACGCAGTATCTT.